The 8 T cell receptor beta chains in this list originate from one sample, sequenced in a study of Graves' ophthalmopathy and Graves' hyperthyroidism. Amplification of TCR beta CDR3 regions used RNA transcripts. HTBI primers were employed in first-round RT-PCR, then a second-round multiplex PCR followed. TCRdb ran MiXCR on the multiplex PCR reads and lists one entry per CDR3 protein. The sample carries about 390,000 distinct CDR3 sequences, less than 20% recorded once. The specimen sequenced was peripheral blood. All receptors come from a woman aged 18-29 years with stable Graves' hyperthyroidism.

The V call is TRBV5-6, the J call TRBJ1-1, with a tentative D call TRBD1 (6 bases). This CDR3 spans 16 amino acids. Germline assignment: CDR1 SGHDT and CDR2 YYEEEE. Trimming removed 3 bases from V and 2 bases from J, with 17 bases in between. The CDR3 region has the DNA TGTGCCAGCAGCTCTCTAAGAACACAGGGTAACACTGAAGCTTTCTTT. Amino acid sequence: CASSSLRTQGNTEAFF.

Here the CDR3 reads CASSQDLRDNQPQHF. In DNA, the CDR3 is TGTGCCAGCAGCCAAGATCTTCGGGATAATCAGCCCCAGCATTTT. V usage is TRBV3-1 and J usage is TRBJ1-5; D unclear. V dropped 0 bases and J dropped 4 bases, with 10 bases sitting between them. The germline CDR1 and CDR2 sequences are LGHDT and YNNKEL (reference sequence). This CDR3 has 15 amino acids.

This clonotype was counted at least ten times. The CDR3 spells CATRTPEGNTEAFF. In DNA form, the CDR3 reads TGTGCCACCAGAACACCGGAGGGGAACACTGAAGCTTTCTTT. This sequence joins TRBV24-1 and TRBJ1-1; D is uncertain. V was trimmed by 7 bases and J by 1 base, leaving 12 bases between them. This CDR3 is 14 amino acids long. Germline CDR1 and CDR2: KGHDR and SFDVKD.

This clonotype was recorded many times. V usage is TRBV15 and J usage is TRBJ1-1, with D possibly TRBD1 on 6 matching bases. The CDR3 consists of 12 residues. The ends were cut back, 5 bases at V and 6 bases at J, with 10 bases in the middle. Germline CDR1 is LNHNV and CDR2 is YYDKDF (reference sequence). The chain's CDR3 is CATSPEGAEAFF. In DNA, the CDR3 is TGTGCCACCAGCCCGGAGGGGGCTGAAGCTTTCTTT. The full variable domain, with the rest looked up from reference TRBV15 and TRBJ1-1, is DAMVIQNPRYQVTQFGKPVTLSCSQTLNHNVMYWYQQKSSQAPKLLFHYYDKDFNNEADTPDNFQSRRPNTSFCFLDIRSPGLGDTAMYLCATSPEGAEAFFGQGTRLTVV.

This clonotype was detected many times. The V gene is TRBV27, the J gene TRBJ2-7; D tentatively reads TRBD1 or TRBD2 (5 bases each). The CDR3 is made up of 11 amino acids. Germline values: CDR1 MNHEY, CDR2 SMNVEV (reference sequence). Trimming took 8 bases from V and 3 from J, leaving 8 bases between them. Written as DNA, the CDR3 is TGTGCCAGCGGGGGAAGCTACGAGCAGTACTTC. As protein: CASGGSYEQYF.

This clonotype was counted many times. The chain couples TRBV28 to TRBJ2-7; TRBD1 is a possible D gene (5 bases). The CDR3 totals 14 residues. CDR1 and CDR2 from the germline V gene are MDHEN and SYDVKM. V lost 7 bases, J lost 3 bases, and 16 bases lay in between. The CDR3 spells CASIPSRQIYEQYF. CDR3 in DNA: TGTGCCAGCATCCCCTCCCGACAGATCTACGAGCAGTACTTC.

This clonotype was counted a few times. J is TRBJ2-5 and V is TRBV5-1, with unresolved D. V lost 0 bases, J lost 4 bases, and 7 bases lay in between. In germline, CDR1 is SGHRS, CDR2 YFSETQ. The CDR3 extends over 13 amino acids. CDR3 region: CASSLAGPETQYF. The DNA of the CDR3 is TGCGCCAGCAGCTTGGCCGGTCCAGAGACCCAGTACTTC.

Many counts were recorded for this clonotype. The gene calls are TRBV11-3 and TRBJ2-5; D is possibly TRBD1 or TRBD2 (5 bases each). Germline V gene data show CDR1 as SGHNT and CDR2 as YENEEA. This CDR3 has 14 residues. V was trimmed by 3 bases and J by 2 bases, leaving 10 bases between them. CDR3 residues: CASSFLEGQETQYF. CDR3 bases: TGTGCCAGCAGCTTCCTTGAGGGGCAAGAGACCCAGTACTTC.